This is a list of T cell receptor beta chains from one sample in a study of cytomegalovirus exposure and HLA in healthy donors. Produced via immunoSEQ multiplex PCR; TCRdb's table is partial and in-frame only. Among roughly 84,000 clones listed, around 79% were seen once. Material for sequencing was PBMCs. Every receptor here comes from a male donor in good health and CMV-seropositive. Both conserved end residues are part of each CDR3. D genes are given only for firm matches. Clone size is shown for a subset of rows, as once, few, many or a class of expanded clone.

j_call clone_size d_call v_call cdr3_aa cdr3_nt
TRBJ2-1 NA NA TRBV19 CARRDSWNEQFF TGTGCCAGACGGGACTCCTGGAATGAGCAGTTCTTC
TRBJ1-1 few NA TRBV2 CASSPQGNTEAFF TGTGCCAGCAGCCCTCAGGGGAACACTGAAGCTTTCTTT
TRBJ2-1 NA NA TRBV19 CASRRTAGIGDEQFF TGTGCCAGTAGGAGGACAGCAGGGATAGGTGATGAGCAGTTCTTC
TRBJ2-1 NA NA TRBV5-1 CASRPTIDINEQFF TGCGCCAGTAGGCCCACGATTGACATCAATGAGCAGTTCTTC
TRBJ1-1 NA NA TRBV2 CASSVGTPEAFF TGTGCCAGCAGTGTGGGGACACCCGAAGCTTTCTTT
TRBJ2-5 few NA TRBV27 CASSPVGGETQYF TGTGCCAGCAGTCCGGTGGGGGGTGAGACCCAGTACTTC
TRBJ1-6 NA NA TRBV5-1 CASSSITGQNSPLHF TGCGCCAGCAGCTCCATAACGGGACAAAATTCACCCCTCCACTTT
TRBJ2-7 NA NA TRBV7-9 CASSQNEAEQYF TGTGCCAGCAGCCAAAATGAAGCTGAGCAGTACTTC
TRBJ1-6 NA TRBD1 TRBV5-1 CASSLGTGRGSPLHF TGCGCCAGCAGCTTAGGGACAGGGAGGGGATCACCCCTCCACTTT
TRBJ2-5 NA NA TRBV30 CAWNFRPRETQYF TGTGCCTGGAATTTTAGACCTAGGGAGACCCAGTACTTC
TRBJ2-7 few NA TRBV25-1 CASSQAGISYEQYF TGTGCCAGCAGTCAAGCGGGTATCTCCTACGAGCAGTACTTC
TRBJ2-7 NA TRBD2 TRBV7-6 CASSLAGGSYEQYF TGTGCCAGCAGCTTAGCGGGGGGGTCCTACGAGCAGTACTTC
TRBJ2-2 NA NA TRBV7-9 CASSSPGQATGELFF TGTGCCAGCAGCTCACCGGGACAAGCCACCGGGGAGCTGTTTTTT
TRBJ2-1 NA TRBD2 TRBV5-1 CASSLLAASSYNEQFF TGCGCCAGCAGCTTACTAGCGGCAAGCTCCTACAATGAGCAGTTCTTC
TRBJ1-1 NA NA TRBV4-3 CASSHPRRGKTEAFF TGCGCCAGCAGCCATCCCCGCAGGGGAAAAACTGAAGCTTTCTTT
TRBJ1-1 NA TRBD1 TRBV7-6 CASSRDSFLNTEAFF TGTGCCAGCAGTAGGGACAGCTTCCTGAACACTGAAGCTTTCTTT
TRBJ2-3 few TRBD2 TRBV7-3 CASSLGLAGGDTQYF TGTGCCAGCAGCTTAGGACTAGCGGGGGGCGATACGCAGTATTTT
TRBJ2-5 few TRBD2 TRBV6-6 CASSYGGGRQETQYF TGTGCCAGCAGTTACGGCGGGGGACGACAAGAGACCCAGTACTTC
TRBJ2-2 many NA TRBV4-1 CASSQVGQNTGELFF TGCGCCAGCAGCCAAGTGGGACAGAACACCGGGGAGCTGTTTTTT
TRBJ1-6 NA NA TRBV4-2 CASSPGGNNSPLHF TGTGCCAGCAGCCCCGGCGGGAATAATTCACCCCTCCACTTT
TRBJ2-7 few TRBD1 TRBV4-1 CASSQPTGGQGNEQYF TGCGCCAGCAGCCAACCTACAGGGGGACAGGGTAACGAGCAGTACTTC
TRBJ1-2 NA TRBD1 TRBV18 CASSHDRASNYGYTF TGTGCCAGCTCACACGACAGGGCCTCTAACTATGGCTACACCTTC
TRBJ2-2 NA TRBD1 TRBV9 CASSARTGGASGELFF TGTGCCAGCAGCGCGAGGACAGGGGGCGCGTCAGGGGAGCTGTTTTTT
TRBJ1-3 NA NA TRBV27 CASRQAGNTIYF TGTGCCAGCAGACAGGCTGGAAACACCATATATTTT
TRBJ2-1 NA NA TRBV9 CASNLGGSSYNEQFF TGTGCCAGCAATTTGGGGGGTAGCTCCTACAATGAGCAGTTCTTC
TRBJ1-5 NA NA TRBV6-1 CASSEATLYSNQPQHF TGTGCCAGCAGTGAAGCAACGCTCTATAGCAATCAGCCCCAGCATTTT
TRBJ2-1 once TRBD2 TRBV5-1 CASSYSLRLAGAYNEQFF TGCGCCAGCAGCTACAGCCTCAGACTAGCGGGAGCCTACAATGAGCAGTTCTTC
TRBJ1-2 NA TRBD1 TRBV28 CASSPYRQGPTPYGYTF TGTGCCAGCAGTCCCTATCGACAGGGCCCAACCCCCTATGGCTACACCTTC
TRBJ1-2 NA NA TRBV6-1 CASSDSWLRVGYTF TGTGCCAGCAGTGATTCATGGTTGCGGGTGGGCTACACCTTC
TRBJ2-7 NA TRBD1 TRBV5-6 CASSLPAGGEQYF TGTGCCAGCAGCTTGCCAGCAGGGGGCGAGCAGTACTTC
TRBJ2-7 medium-sized TRBD2 TRBV2 CASKGEGPDEQYF TGTGCCAGCAAAGGGGAGGGACCAGACGAGCAGTACTTC
TRBJ1-1 NA TRBD1 TRBV5-6 CASSLGTGGEAFF TGTGCCAGCAGCTTAGGGACAGGGGGTGAAGCTTTCTTT
TRBJ1-2 NA NA TRBV28 CASSLTAGYYGYTF TGTGCCAGCAGTTTAACTGCAGGGTACTATGGCTACACCTTC
TRBJ2-7 few NA TRBV11-2 CASSFIKQKAAYEQYF TGTGCCAGCAGCTTTATCAAGCAGAAGGCGGCATACGAGCAGTACTTC
TRBJ2-1 NA NA TRBV10-2 CASSVSSGTNEQFF TGCGCCAGCAGTGTTTCATCAGGGACTAATGAGCAGTTCTTC
TRBJ2-2 NA TRBD1 TRBV5-6 CASSFIAGGNTGELFF TGTGCCAGCAGCTTCATCGCAGGGGGGAACACCGGGGAGCTGTTTTTT
TRBJ1-2 NA NA TRBV27 CASGTGTYYGYTF TGTGCCAGCGGCACCGGGACATACTATGGCTACACCTTC
TRBJ2-7 NA NA TRBV7-3 CASSPHKAGYYEQYF TGTGCCAGCAGCCCCCACAAGGCAGGGTACTACGAGCAGTACTTC
TRBJ2-7 NA NA TRBV28 CASSLWPKNYEQYF TGTGCCAGCAGTTTGTGGCCGAAGAACTACGAGCAGTACTTC
TRBJ2-7 NA NA TRBV6-6 CASSYATLYEQYF TGTGCCAGCAGTTACGCGACACTTTACGAGCAGTACTTC
TRBJ2-7 NA NA TRBV18 CASSGIEEVSRHEQYF TGTGCCAGCTCGGGAATCGAGGAGGTCTCTCGTCACGAGCAGTACTTC
TRBJ1-2 few NA TRBV27 CASSPLPLRNYGYTF TGTGCCAGCAGTCCTCTCCCACTGAGAAACTATGGCTACACCTTC
TRBJ2-7 NA NA TRBV5-4 CASSPGLSTYEQYF TGTGCCAGCAGCCCGGGACTTTCCACCTACGAGCAGTACTTC
TRBJ2-3 NA NA TRBV4-2 CASSQDHVGGPGDTQYF TGTGCCAGCAGCCAAGATCATGTGGGGGGGCCGGGAGATACGCAGTATTTT
TRBJ1-2 few TRBD1 TRBV2 CASSEADRGGYTF TGTGCCAGCAGTGAAGCGGACAGGGGAGGCTACACCTTC
TRBJ2-1 NA TRBD2 TRBV5-4 CASSPQIAGGRYEQFF TGTGCCAGCAGCCCGCAAATAGCGGGGGGCCGCTATGAGCAGTTCTTC
TRBJ1-6 NA NA TRBV7-6 CASSSGQNSPLHF TGTGCCAGCAGCTCAGGACAGAATTCACCCCTCCACTTT
TRBJ2-2 few NA TRBV7-4 CASSPGAGELFF TGTGCCAGCAGCCCGGGGGCCGGGGAGCTGTTTTTT
TRBJ1-1 NA NA TRBV11-2 CASSSVGSGAFF TGTGCCAGCAGCTCCGTCGGGTCGGGAGCTTTCTTT
TRBJ1-5 NA NA TRBV7-2 CASRSGGDSNQPQHF TGTGCCAGCAGGTCCGGAGGGGATAGCAATCAGCCCCAGCATTTT
TRBJ1-1 NA NA TRBV19 CASRAGNTEAFF TGTGCCAGTAGGGCGGGGAACACTGAAGCTTTCTTT
TRBJ2-1 NA TRBD2 TRBV7-2 CASSISSGVYNEQFF TGTGCCAGCAGCATTTCTAGCGGGGTCTACAATGAGCAGTTCTTC
TRBJ2-7 few TRBD1 TRBV5-8 CASSLPQTGGAYEQYF TGTGCCAGCAGCCTACCCCAGACAGGGGGAGCCTACGAGCAGTACTTC
TRBJ1-1 few NA TRBV20-1 CSAIRDTEAFF TGCAGTGCTATCAGGGACACTGAAGCTTTCTTT
TRBJ1-2 NA NA TRBV6-1 CASFRGSGYTF TGTGCCAGCTTCAGGGGAAGCGGCTACACCTTC